A selection of T cell receptor beta chains follows, all from one sample in a study of OX40 agonist ivuxolimab in advanced cancers. Clones were sequenced by immunoSEQ multiplex PCR, and TCRdb holds only the in-frame ones, with some missing. Of under 35,000 clones in the sample, around 87% were seen once. The material was CD4+ or CD8+ T cells sorted from blood, obtained in a trial of the OX40 agonist ivuxolimab. The receptors were gathered from an adult with an advanced solid tumor such as melanoma, head and neck, liver or kidney cancer. Each CDR3 is given with its conserved first and last residue. A D gene is named only where the DNA matches it firmly. Only some rows state a clone size, as once, few, many or a class for expanded clones.

V gene	J gene	D gene	clone size	CDR3 DNA	CDR3 protein
TRBV27	TRBJ2-1	NA	NA	TGTGCCAGCAGTTTCTCTGCCCCAGAAACCTCAGGGGATGAGCAGTTCTTC	CASSFSAPETSGDEQFF
TRBV27	TRBJ2-2	NA	NA	TGTGCCAGCAACAGGGAGGGCACCGGGGAGCTGTTTTTT	CASNREGTGELFF
TRBV28	TRBJ2-7	TRBD2	NA	TGTGCCAGCAGTCCCTTCCGTCGGGCCAGCGGGAGGTACGAGCAGTACTTC	CASSPFRRASGRYEQYF
TRBV11-3	TRBJ2-3	NA	NA	TGTGCCAGCAGCTTAGGATGGGAATCGGGCGCAGATACGCAGTATTTT	CASSLGWESGADTQYF
TRBV29-1	TRBJ2-5	TRBD1	NA	TGCAGCGTCGGTGAGACAGGGATAGAGACCCAGTACTTC	CSVGETGIETQYF
TRBV29-1	TRBJ2-2	TRBD2	NA	TGCAGCGTGGTAGCGGGAGCGCTTAGCGGGGAGCTGTTTTTT	CSVVAGALSGELFF
TRBV6-1	TRBJ2-3	NA	NA	TGTGCCAGCAGTGAAGTTGGGATCGGTACGCAGTATTTT	CASSEVGIGTQYF
TRBV4-2	TRBJ1-2	NA	once	TGTGCCAGCAGCCGCCAATTACAGGGAGCGCATGGCTACACCTTC	CASSRQLQGAHGYTF
TRBV6-5	TRBJ1-2	TRBD1	NA	TGTGCCAGCCAACAGGGGGCGAACTATGGCTACACCTTC	CASQQGANYGYTF
TRBV19	TRBJ1-1	NA	NA	TGTGCCAGTAGTACCGGGAGCGGGCAGAACACTGAAGCTTTCTTT	CASSTGSGQNTEAFF
TRBV29-1	TRBJ2-7	TRBD1	NA	TGCAGCGTTGACCGGGACAGGGGAGAGCAGTACTTC	CSVDRDRGEQYF
TRBV7-9	TRBJ2-7	NA	NA	TGTGCCAGCAGCTTAGGACGGGGGTACGAGCAGTACTTC	CASSLGRGYEQYF
TRBV6-6	TRBJ1-1	NA	NA	TGTGCCAGCAGTTACTCGATGGCTGCCTCCGAAGCTTTCTTT	CASSYSMAASEAFF
TRBV7-2	TRBJ2-1	TRBD2	NA	TGTGCCAGCAGCTTAGTTGGCGGGGGAGGTTCGACCTACAATGAGCAGTTCTTC	CASSLVGGGGSTYNEQFF
TRBV6-1	TRBJ1-2	NA	NA	TGTGCCAGCAGTGAAACGATGGGGGTAGGTGGCTACACCTTC	CASSETMGVGGYTF
TRBV5-6	TRBJ1-2	NA	NA	TGTGCCAGCAGCCCGGACAGCCGATGGGGGGGCTACACCTTC	CASSPDSRWGGYTF
TRBV10-3	TRBJ2-3	TRBD2	NA	TGTGCCATCAGTGAGGGACTAGCGGGAGGCCCTAGCACAGATACGCAGTATTTT	CAISEGLAGGPSTDTQYF
TRBV5-1	TRBJ2-5	TRBD1	NA	TGCGCCAGCAGCACAGCGACAGGGGCCCAAGAGACCCAGTACTTC	CASSTATGAQETQYF
TRBV19	TRBJ2-3	NA	NA	TGTGCCAGTAGTATGACTAGGGCTTTTGATACGCAGTATTTT	CASSMTRAFDTQYF
TRBV29-1	TRBJ2-7	TRBD2	NA	TGCAGCGTTGGACTAGCGGGAGACTACGAGCAGTACTTC	CSVGLAGDYEQYF
TRBV11-3	TRBJ2-6	TRBD1	NA	TGTGCCAGCAGCTTATCCCTCCCGTTAACAGGGGCTGGGGCCAACGTCCTGACTTTC	CASSLSLPLTGAGANVLTF
TRBV11-3	TRBJ2-7	NA	NA	TGTGCCAGCAGCTTAGCCCGGGACTCCTACGAGCAGTACTTC	CASSLARDSYEQYF